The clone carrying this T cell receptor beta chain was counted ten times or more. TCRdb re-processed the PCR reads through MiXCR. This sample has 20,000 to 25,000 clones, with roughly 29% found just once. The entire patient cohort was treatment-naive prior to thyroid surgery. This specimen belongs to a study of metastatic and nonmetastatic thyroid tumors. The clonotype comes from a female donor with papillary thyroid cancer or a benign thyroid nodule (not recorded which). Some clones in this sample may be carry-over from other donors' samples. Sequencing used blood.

The CDR3 spells CAISELGGDYGYTF. The CDR3 DNA is TGTGCCATCAGTGAGTTAGGTGGGGACTATGGCTACACCTTC. The V and J genes are TRBV10-3 and TRBJ1-2; D ambiguous. The V and J ends lost 1 base and 3 bases respectively, with 9 bases between them. There are 14 residues in the CDR3. Germline CDR1 is ENHRY and CDR2 is SYGVKD.